The clone carrying this T cell receptor beta chain occurred a few times. Its antigen remains unidentified. This specimen comes from a study of beta chain features in type 1 diabetes. Study-wide results and limits: All four CD4+ subsets from Type 1 diabetes patients carried moderately but significantly shorter TCRB CDR3s. A potential PCR bias toward shorter templates would be equal in patient and control samples. Still unanswered here is whether HLA type influences TCRB rearrangement.

V lost 5 bases to trimming and J lost 4 bases, with 12 bases between them. Germline CDR1 and CDR2: LNHDA and SQIVND (reference sequence). There are 13 residues in the CDR3. The sequenced template was cDNA made from the entire isolated RNA. Generated by immunoSEQ multiplex PCR, the TCRdb table keeps only in-frame clones and is missing some. The repertoire consists of about 160,000 clones, with approximately 9% occurring once and the leading ten covering approximately 0.54%. The clonotype comes from a woman between 18 and 29 years old with type 1 diabetes. The material sequenced was central memory CD4+ T cells from blood. V usage is TRBV19 and J usage is TRBJ2-7, with D perhaps TRBD1 (5 bases). The CDR3 bases are TGTGCCAGTAGTCCCCGTGGGGCTTACGAGCAGTACTTC. Translation gives CASSPRGAYEQYF.